Below are 6 T cell receptor beta chains sequenced from a single sample in a study of T-cell memory formation after mild COVID-19. TCRdb re-called the 5' RACE reads with MiXCR, one entry per CDR3 protein. Of about 300,000 distinct CDR3 sequences detected, 19% appear once; the ten largest clones hold roughly 21%. Sequenced sample: PBMCs or a T cell subset sorted from them (not recorded which). The receptors originated from a man aged 18 to 29 who had mild COVID-19 (a few samples of this study predate the infection). Cell type and time point are not known.

This clonotype was seen a handful of times. Compared with germline, one end of the junction differs, possibly owing to a read error. The chain carries TRBV5-6 and TRBJ1-1, with D possibly matching TRBD1 (5 bases). The germline V gene has CDR1 SGHDT and CDR2 YYEEEE. The CDR3 loop spans 17 amino acids. The CDR3 region is CASSLGEGYAKNTEAFF. CDR3 in DNA: TGTGCCAGCAGTTTGGGGGAAGGCTACGCTAAGAACACTGAAGCTTTCTTT.

In this sample, this clonotype turned up a few times. V gene TRBV20-1 combines with J gene TRBJ2-1; 7 nucleotides match TRBD2. V lost 2 bases to trimming and J lost 6 bases; unmatched junction nucleotides: 1. Germline CDR1 DFQATT, CDR2 SNEGSKA (reference sequence). This CDR3 has 12 residues. In nucleotides, the CDR3 is TGCAGTGCTAGATGGGGGGGCAATGAGCAGTTCTTC. It translates to CSARWGGNEQFF.

CDR3 nucleotides: TGTGCCAGCAGTTACGACAGGAGGGCTTTCTTT. It encodes CASSYDRRAFF. V and J are TRBV6-5 and TRBJ1-1; TRBD1 might be the D (6 bases). The V and J ends lost 2 bases and 11 bases respectively, with 9 bases between them. Germline-derived CDR1 and CDR2 are MNHEY and SVGAGI. The CDR3 is made up of 11 amino acids.

This clonotype was picked up a small number of times. In nucleotides, the CDR3 is TGTGCCATCTTCGCGGACACGCTATCTGGGGCCAACGTCCTGACTTTC. As protein: CAIFADTLSGANVLTF. The V and J genes are TRBV21-1 and TRBJ2-6; the DNA was not used to check the table's D call, TRBD1. TRBV21-1 is classified as a pseudogene. The CDR3 runs 16 residues.

This clonotype has a count of ten or more. The V call is TRBV20-1, the J call TRBJ2-3, with D possibly TRBD2 on 5 matching bases. Trimming removed 0 bases at V and 0 bases at J, with 10 bases between. The germline gives CDR1 DFQATT, CDR2 SNEGSKA (reference sequence). This CDR3 has 15 amino acids. The DNA of the CDR3 is TGCAGTGCTAGAGATTCAGGCGGGAGCACAGATACGCAGTATTTT. It translates to CSARDSGGSTDTQYF.

This sequence joins TRBV12-3 or TRBV12-4 and TRBJ1-5; D is undetermined. CDR3 length equals 15 residues. V lost 6 bases, J lost 0 bases, and 12 bases lay in between. As DNA, the CDR3 is TGTGCCAGCAGCCAGACCAGGTTTAGCAATCAGCCCCAGCATTTT. As protein: CASSQTRFSNQPQHF.